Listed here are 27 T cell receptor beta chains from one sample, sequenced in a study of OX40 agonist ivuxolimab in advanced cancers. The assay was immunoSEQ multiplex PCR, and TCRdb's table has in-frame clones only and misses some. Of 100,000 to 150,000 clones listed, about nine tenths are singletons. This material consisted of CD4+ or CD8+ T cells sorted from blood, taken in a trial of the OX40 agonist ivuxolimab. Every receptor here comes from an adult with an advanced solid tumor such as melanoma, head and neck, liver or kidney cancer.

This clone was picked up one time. The CDR3 DNA reads as TGTGCCACCAGCAGATTAGCGGGAGGGGTCAATGAGCAGTTCTTC. Its protein product is CATSRLAGGVNEQFF. The J gene is TRBJ2-1, the V gene TRBV15; 11 bases are shared with TRBD2. The CDR3 is made up of 15 amino acids. The junction had 3 bases not matched to a gene; V was cut back by 2 bases and J by 6 bases. Germline V gives CDR1 LNHNV, CDR2 YYDKDF (reference sequence). The full variable domain, with the rest looked up from reference TRBV15 and TRBJ2-1, is DAMVIQNPRYQVTQFGKPVTLSCSQTLNHNVMYWYQQKSSQAPKLLFHYYDKDFNNEADTPDNFQSRRPNTSFCFLDIRSPGLGDTAMYLCATSRLAGGVNEQFFGPGTRLTVL.

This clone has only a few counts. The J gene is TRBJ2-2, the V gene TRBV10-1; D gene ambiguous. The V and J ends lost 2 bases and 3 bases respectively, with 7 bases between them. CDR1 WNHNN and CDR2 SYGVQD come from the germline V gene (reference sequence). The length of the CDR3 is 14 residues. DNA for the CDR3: TGCGCCAGCAGTGAGAGTAGTTACACCGGGGAGCTGTTTTTT. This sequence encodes CASSESSYTGELFF.

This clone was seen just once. This CDR3 reads CASSPPSPFTGELFF. CDR3 nucleotide sequence: TGTGCCAGCAGCCCTCCCTCCCCCTTCACCGGGGAGCTGTTTTTT. V and J are TRBV9 and TRBJ2-2; D uncertain. Trimming took 4 bases from V and 4 from J, leaving 14 bases between them. Germline V lookup: CDR1 SGDLS, CDR2 YYNGEE. The CDR3 contains 15 residues.

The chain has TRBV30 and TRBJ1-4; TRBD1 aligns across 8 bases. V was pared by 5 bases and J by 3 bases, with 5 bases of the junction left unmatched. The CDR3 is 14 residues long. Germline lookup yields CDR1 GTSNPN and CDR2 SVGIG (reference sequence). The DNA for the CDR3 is TGTGCCTGGTCCAGGGGGCAGTCTAATGAAAAACTGTTTTTT. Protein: CAWSRGQSNEKLFF.

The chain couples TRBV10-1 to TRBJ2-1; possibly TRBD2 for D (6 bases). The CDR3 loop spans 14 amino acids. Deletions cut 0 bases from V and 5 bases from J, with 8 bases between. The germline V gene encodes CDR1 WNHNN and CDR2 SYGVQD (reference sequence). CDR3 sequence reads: CASSESGGNNEQFF. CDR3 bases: TGCGCCAGCAGTGAGTCCGGGGGTAACAATGAGCAGTTCTTC.

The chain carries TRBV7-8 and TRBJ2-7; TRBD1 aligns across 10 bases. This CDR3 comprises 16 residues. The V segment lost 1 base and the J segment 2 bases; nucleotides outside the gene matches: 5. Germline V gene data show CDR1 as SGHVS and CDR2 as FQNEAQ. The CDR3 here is CASSLVGQGGTYEQYF. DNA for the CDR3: TGTGCCAGCAGCTTAGTCGGACAGGGGGGAACCTACGAGCAGTACTTC.

The DNA for the CDR3 is TGCGCCAGCAGCTTGGCCAGGCAGGGCGGCTCTGGGGCCAACGTCCTGACTTTC. Translated: CASSLARQGGSGANVLTF. J is TRBJ2-6 and V is TRBV5-1; maybe TRBD1 (5 bases). V lost 0 bases, J lost 0 bases, and 13 bases lay in between. The germline V gene encodes CDR1 SGHRS and CDR2 YFSETQ. The CDR3 extends over 18 amino acids.

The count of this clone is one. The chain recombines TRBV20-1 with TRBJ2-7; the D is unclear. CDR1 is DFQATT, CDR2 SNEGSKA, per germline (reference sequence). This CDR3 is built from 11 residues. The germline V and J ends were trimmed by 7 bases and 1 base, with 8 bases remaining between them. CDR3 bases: TGCAGTGGGCTGGAATCCTACGAGCAGTACTTC. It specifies CSGLESYEQYF.

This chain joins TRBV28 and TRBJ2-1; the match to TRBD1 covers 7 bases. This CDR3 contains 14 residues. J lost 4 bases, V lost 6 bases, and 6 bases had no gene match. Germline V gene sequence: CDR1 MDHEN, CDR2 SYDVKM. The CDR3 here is CASSSGQTYNEQFF. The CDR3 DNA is TGTGCCAGCAGCTCGGGACAGACATACAATGAGCAGTTCTTC. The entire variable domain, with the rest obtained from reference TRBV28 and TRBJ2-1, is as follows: DVKVTQSSRYLVKRTGEKVFLECVQDMDHENMFWYRQDPGLGLRLIYFSYDVKMKEKGDIPEGYSVSREKKERFSLILESASTNQTSMYLCASSSGQTYNEQFFGPGTRLTVL.

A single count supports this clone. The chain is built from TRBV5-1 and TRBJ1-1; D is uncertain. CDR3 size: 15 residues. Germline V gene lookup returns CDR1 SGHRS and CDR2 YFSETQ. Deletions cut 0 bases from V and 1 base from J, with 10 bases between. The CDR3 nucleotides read TGCGCCAGCAGCTTGGAAGGTTTGGGGAACACTGAAGCTTTCTTT. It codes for CASSLEGLGNTEAFF. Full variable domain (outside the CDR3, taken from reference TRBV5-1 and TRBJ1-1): KAGVTQTPRYLIKTRGQQVTLSCSPISGHRSVSWYQQTPGQGLQFLFEYFSETQRNKGNFPGRFSGRQFSNSRSEMNVSTLELGDSALYLCASSLEGLGNTEAFFGQGTRLTVV.

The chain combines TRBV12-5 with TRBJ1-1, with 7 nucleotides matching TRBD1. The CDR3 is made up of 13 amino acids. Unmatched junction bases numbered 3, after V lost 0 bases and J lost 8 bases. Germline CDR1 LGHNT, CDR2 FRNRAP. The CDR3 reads CASGLVGGNEAFF. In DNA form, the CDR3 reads TGTGCTAGTGGTTTGGTAGGGGGCAACGAAGCTTTCTTT.

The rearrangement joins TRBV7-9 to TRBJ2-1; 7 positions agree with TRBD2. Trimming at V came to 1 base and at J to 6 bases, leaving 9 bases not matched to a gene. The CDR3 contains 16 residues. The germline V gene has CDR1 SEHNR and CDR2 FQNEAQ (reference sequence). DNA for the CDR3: TGTGCCAGCAGCTTAGTTGGAGCGGGACGGGGCAATGAGCAGTTCTTC. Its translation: CASSLVGAGRGNEQFF. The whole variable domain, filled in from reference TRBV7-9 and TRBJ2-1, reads DTGVSQNPRHKITKRGQNVTFRCDPISEHNRLYWYRQTLGQGPEFLTYFQNEAQLEKSRLLSDRFSAERPKGSFSTLEIQRTEQGDSAMYLCASSLVGAGRGNEQFFGPGTRLTVL.

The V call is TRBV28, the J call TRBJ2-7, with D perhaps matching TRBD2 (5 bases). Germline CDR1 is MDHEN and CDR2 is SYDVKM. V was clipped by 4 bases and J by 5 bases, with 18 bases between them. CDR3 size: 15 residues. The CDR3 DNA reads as TGTGCCAGCAGTTCCTCCGGGAACCCGCGGGACGAGCAGTACTTC. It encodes CASSSSGNPRDEQYF.

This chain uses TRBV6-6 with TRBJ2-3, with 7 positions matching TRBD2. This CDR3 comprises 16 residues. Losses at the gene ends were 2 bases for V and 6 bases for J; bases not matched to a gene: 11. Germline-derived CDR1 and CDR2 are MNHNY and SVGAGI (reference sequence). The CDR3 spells CASSYGSSGAPDTQYF. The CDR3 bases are TGTGCCAGCAGTTACGGGTCTAGCGGAGCCCCGGATACGCAGTATTTT.

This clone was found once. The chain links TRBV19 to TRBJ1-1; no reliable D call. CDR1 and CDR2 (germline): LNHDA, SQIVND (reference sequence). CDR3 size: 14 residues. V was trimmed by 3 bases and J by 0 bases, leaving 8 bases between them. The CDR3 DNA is TGTGCCAGTAGTATCACAGACTTGAACACTGAAGCTTTCTTT. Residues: CASSITDLNTEAFF.

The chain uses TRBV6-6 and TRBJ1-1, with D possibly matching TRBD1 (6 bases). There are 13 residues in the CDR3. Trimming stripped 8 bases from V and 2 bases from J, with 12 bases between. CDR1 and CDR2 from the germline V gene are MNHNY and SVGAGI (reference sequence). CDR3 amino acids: CASGGQGNTEAFF. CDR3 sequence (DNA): TGTGCCAGCGGGGGGCAGGGAAACACTGAAGCTTTCTTT.

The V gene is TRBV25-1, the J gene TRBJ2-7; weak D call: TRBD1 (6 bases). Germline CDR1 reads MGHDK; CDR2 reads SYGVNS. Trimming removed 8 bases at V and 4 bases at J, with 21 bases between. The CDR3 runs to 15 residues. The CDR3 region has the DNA TGTGCCAGCGCAGGGGTAGGAGGCCTCGGGTACGAGCAGTACTTC. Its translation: CASAGVGGLGYEQYF.

CDR3 region: CASSLDRGRSSYEQYF. DNA for the CDR3: TGTGCCAGCAGTCTAGACAGGGGGAGAAGCTCCTACGAGCAGTACTTC. This chain links TRBV28 with TRBJ2-7, with 9 bases identical to TRBD1. The CDR3 contains 16 residues. CDR1 MDHEN and CDR2 SYDVKM come from the germline V gene. With 5 bases clipped from V and 0 bases from J, the junction kept 8 bases outside the gene matches.

The CDR3 protein is CASSARQKELGGYTF. The DNA for the CDR3 is TGTGCCAGCAGCGCCCGACAGAAGGAATTAGGTGGCTACACCTTC. This chain joins TRBV9 and TRBJ1-2; D is perhaps TRBD1 (5 bases). Trimming removed 3 bases from V and 7 bases from J, with 19 bases in between. Looked up from germline, CDR1 is SGDLS and CDR2 is YYNGEE. This CDR3 region has 15 residues.

The CDR3 region is CASSTGTVSGANVLTF. CDR3 DNA: TGTGCCAGTAGCACCGGGACAGTCTCTGGGGCCAACGTCCTGACTTTC. The chain recombines TRBV19 with TRBJ2-6, with TRBD1 matching over 7 bases. The CDR3 is 16 amino acids. The J segment lost 0 bases and the V segment lost 6 bases, leaving 5 bases of the junction unmatched. The germline CDR1 and CDR2 sequences are LNHDA and SQIVND (reference sequence).

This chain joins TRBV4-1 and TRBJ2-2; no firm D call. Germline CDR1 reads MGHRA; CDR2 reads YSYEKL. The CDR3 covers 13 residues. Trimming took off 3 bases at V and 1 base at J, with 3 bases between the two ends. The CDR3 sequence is CASSQGNTGELFF. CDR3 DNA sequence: TGCGCCAGCAGCCAGGGGAACACCGGGGAGCTGTTTTTT.

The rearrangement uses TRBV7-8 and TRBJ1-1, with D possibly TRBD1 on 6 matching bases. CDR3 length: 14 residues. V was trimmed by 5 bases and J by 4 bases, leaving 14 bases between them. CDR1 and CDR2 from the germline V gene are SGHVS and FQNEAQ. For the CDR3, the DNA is TGTGCCAGCAGCCCCACTGGGACACGCACTGAAGCTTTCTTT. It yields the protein CASSPTGTRTEAFF.

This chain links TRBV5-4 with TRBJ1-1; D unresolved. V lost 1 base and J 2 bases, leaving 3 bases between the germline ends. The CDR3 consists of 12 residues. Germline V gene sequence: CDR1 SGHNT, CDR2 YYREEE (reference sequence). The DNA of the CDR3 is TGTGCCAGCAGCTTGTTTAACACTGAAGCTTTCTTT. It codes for CASSLFNTEAFF. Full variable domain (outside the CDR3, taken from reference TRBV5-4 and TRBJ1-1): ETGVTQSPTHLIKTRGQQVTLRCSSQSGHNTVSWYQQALGQGPQFIFQYYREEENGRGNFPPRFSGLQFPNYSSELNVNALELDDSALYLCASSLFNTEAFFGQGTRLTVV.

CDR3 protein: CASSLRGSPLHF. The CDR3 DNA is TGTGCCAGCAGTTTAAGGGGCTCACCCCTCCACTTT. V usage is TRBV27 and J usage is TRBJ1-6; TRBD1 is a possible D gene (5 bases). V lost 2 bases and J 10 bases, leaving 6 bases between the germline ends. Germline V CDR1 and CDR2: MNHEY, SMNVEV (reference sequence). The CDR3 consists of 12 residues.

The chain's CDR3 is CASSNPDSNTGELFF. CDR3 coding DNA: TGTGCCAGCAGCAACCCGGACTCGAACACCGGGGAGCTGTTTTTT. The genes are TRBV11-3 and TRBJ2-2, with D possibly TRBD2 on 5 matching bases. Deletions cut 5 bases from V and 0 bases from J, with 10 bases between. The germline gives CDR1 SGHNT, CDR2 YENEEA. The CDR3 runs 15 residues.

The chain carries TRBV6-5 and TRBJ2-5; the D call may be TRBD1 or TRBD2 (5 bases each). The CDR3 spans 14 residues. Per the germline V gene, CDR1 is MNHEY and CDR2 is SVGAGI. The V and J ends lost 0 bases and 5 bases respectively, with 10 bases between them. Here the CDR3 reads CASSYSRDPETQYF. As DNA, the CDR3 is TGTGCCAGCAGTTACTCCCGGGACCCGGAGACCCAGTACTTC.

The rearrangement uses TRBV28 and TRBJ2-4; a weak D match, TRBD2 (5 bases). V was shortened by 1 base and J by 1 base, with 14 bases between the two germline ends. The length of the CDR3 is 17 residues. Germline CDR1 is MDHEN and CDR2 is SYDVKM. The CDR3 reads CASSLLRGGEAKNIQYF. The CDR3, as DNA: TGTGCCAGCAGTTTATTACGGGGTGGTGAGGCCAAAAACATTCAGTACTTC.